This TCR beta chain was found in a study of cytomegalovirus exposure and HLA in healthy donors. About the research overall: HLA-typed donors were the source of about 85 million unique TCRs held in an early data release. Genotyping showed around four fifths of hundreds of donors falling in the Caucasian-associated ancestry cluster. Regarding the study as a whole: Cytomegalovirus-associated status was assigned to 164 TCR beta chains.

PCR used 60 Vbeta primers and 13 Jbeta primers. Clones were read by immunoSEQ multiplex PCR, and TCRdb kept only the in-frame ones, dropping some. The sample shows about 140,000 clones, 65% to 85% of them seen only once. Points on this clone: The antigen remains undetermined.

V shed 6 bases and J shed 6 bases, with 12 bases lying between them. The length of the CDR3 is 13 residues. Germline CDR1 reads MDHEN; CDR2 reads SYDVKM. Sample: PBMCs. This chain links TRBV28 with TRBJ2-1, with D uncertain. This TCR was sampled from a middle-aged man in good health and CMV-seronegative. In nucleotides, the CDR3 is TGTGCCAGCAGCTCGGGTCGGGTCAATGAGCAGTTCTTC. Protein: CASSSGRVNEQFF.